One and the same sample provided the 23 T cell receptor beta chains below, sequenced in a study of blood T cell repertoires in COVID-19. Libraries were prepared by immunoSEQ multiplex PCR; TCRdb keeps only in-frame clonotypes and omits some of them. The table lists about 120,000 clones, about four fifths of them singletons. Material: peripheral blood. Receptors originate from an elderly man with active or convalescent COVID-19.

The V gene is TRBV7-3, the J gene TRBJ2-6; D not resolved. CDR1 is SGHTA, CDR2 FQGTGA, per germline. The ends were cut back, 5 bases at V and 1 base at J, with 6 bases in the middle. This CDR3 contains 14 residues. CDR3 in DNA: TGTGCCAGCAGCCGCGAATCTGGGGCCAACGTCCTGACTTTC. Translating it yields CASSRESGANVLTF.

This chain uses TRBV11-2 with TRBJ2-4; 8 bases are shared with TRBD2. Germline trimming cut 0 bases from V and 8 bases from J; bases unmatched to any gene: 9. CDR1 and CDR2 (germline): SGHAT, FQNNGV. This CDR3 comprises 16 residues. In nucleotides, the CDR3 is TGTGCCAGCAGCTTAGATGTGGGACTAGGTGTACACATTCAGTACTTC. Its protein product is CASSLDVGLGVHIQYF.

DNA of the CDR3: TGCGCCAGCAGCTTGGCAGGGTACGGAAACACCATATATTTT. Protein sequence: CASSLAGYGNTIYF. This chain links TRBV5-1 with TRBJ1-3; the D gene is possibly TRBD1 (5 bases). Germline V CDR1 and CDR2: SGHRS, YFSETQ. The CDR3 is 14 residues long. Trimming left V 0 bases short and J 4 bases short, with 8 bases between.

V is TRBV6-4 and J is TRBJ1-1; possible D gene TRBD1, 5 bases. V dropped 7 bases and J dropped 2 bases, with 32 bases sitting between them. The CDR3 spans 20 residues. Germline V lookup: CDR1 MRHNA, CDR2 SNTAGT. The CDR3 region is CASTLSPKWIGGEANTEAFF. The CDR3 nucleotides are TGTGCCAGCACGCTCTCCCCAAAGTGGATCGGGGGAGAGGCCAACACTGAAGCTTTCTTT.

This rearrangement joins TRBV18 to TRBJ2-7; D possibly corresponds to TRBD2 (5 bases). V dropped 2 bases and J dropped 7 bases, with 9 bases sitting between them. The germline V gene encodes CDR1 KGHSH and CDR2 LQKENI. CDR3 size: 12 residues. The CDR3 sequence: CASSPEGGEQYF. CDR3 coding DNA: TGTGCCAGCTCACCAGAGGGTGGGGAGCAGTACTTC.

This chain connects TRBV7-2 to TRBJ1-4; TRBD1 is a possible D gene (5 bases). V was shortened by 4 bases and J by 6 bases, with 12 bases between the two germline ends. Germline lookup yields CDR1 SGHTA and CDR2 FQGNSA. The CDR3 length is 14 residues. The CDR3 sequence: CASSSQGRDEKLFF. CDR3 nucleotides: TGTGCCAGCAGCTCGCAGGGAAGAGATGAAAAACTGTTTTTT.

The genes are TRBV6-2 or TRBV6-3 and TRBJ1-5, with D perhaps TRBD1 (5 bases). Trimming removed 5 bases from V and 4 bases from J, with 15 bases in between. The CDR3 runs 15 residues. Germline V gene data show CDR1 as MNHEY and CDR2 as SVGEGT. CDR3 residues: CASSRFGGRNQPQHF. Here the CDR3 DNA reads TGTGCCAGCAGTAGGTTTGGGGGGAGGAATCAGCCCCAGCATTTT.

This chain links TRBV7-8 with TRBJ1-1; D may be TRBD1 (5 bases). The germline CDR1 and CDR2 sequences are SGHVS and FQNEAQ. The CDR3 has 14 residues. The V end lost 3 bases, the J end lost 3 bases, and 11 bases lay between the germline ends. CDR3 coding DNA: TGTGCCAGCAGCTTGGACACCTGGGACACTGAAGCTTTCTTT. As protein: CASSLDTWDTEAFF.

This chain joins TRBV5-8 and TRBJ2-1; 11 nucleotides agree with TRBD2. Per the germline V gene, CDR1 is SGHTS and CDR2 is YDEGEE. The CDR3 has 17 amino acids. With V trimmed by 2 bases and J by 1 base, 5 bases remained unmatched. CDR3 nucleotide sequence: TGTGCCAGCAGCTTTACTAGCGGGGGACTTTCCTACAATGAGCAGTTCTTC. It encodes CASSFTSGGLSYNEQFF.

This chain links TRBV4-1 with TRBJ1-1; 7 bases line up with TRBD1. CDR1 and CDR2 (germline): MGHRA, YSYEKL. V shed 4 bases, J shed 3 bases, and the junction held 8 bases outside the gene matches. This CDR3 spans 15 amino acids. CDR3 DNA: TGCGCCAGCAGCCTTGACACTGGACAGGACACTGAAGCTTTCTTT. This gives the protein CASSLDTGQDTEAFF.

The V gene is TRBV7-9, the J gene TRBJ2-1; D is uncertain. V lost 9 bases and J lost 8, with 17 bases in between. This CDR3 is built from 13 residues. Germline-derived CDR1 and CDR2 are SEHNR and FQNEAQ (reference sequence). CDR3 loop: CARQRLEIDEQFF. As DNA, the CDR3 is TGTGCCAGGCAGCGTCTAGAAATCGATGAGCAGTTCTTC.

The chain links TRBV4-2 to TRBJ2-5; D gene uncertain. This CDR3 has 14 residues. Trimming left V 3 bases short and J 1 base short, with 9 bases between. CDR1 and CDR2 from the germline V gene are LGHNA and YNFKEQ. The CDR3 DNA sequence: TGTGCCAGCAGCCAGTTTCGCGGCCAAGAGACCCAGTACTTC. As protein: CASSQFRGQETQYF.

The genes are TRBV7-3 and TRBJ1-6, with D possibly matching TRBD1 (6 bases). CDR1 SGHTA and CDR2 FQGTGA come from the germline V gene. The CDR3 has 16 amino acids. Trimming left V 5 bases short and J 7 bases short, with 18 bases between. DNA for the CDR3: TGTGCCAGCAGCCGTCGGACAGAACCAAGAAATTCACCCCTCCACTTT. This gives the protein CASSRRTEPRNSPLHF.

The CDR3 here is CASGQPYNSPLHF. CDR3 in DNA: TGTGCCAGCGGGCAACCTTATAATTCACCCCTCCACTTT. The chain has TRBV28 and TRBJ1-6; D remains unclear. Germline V gene sequence: CDR1 MDHEN, CDR2 SYDVKM. This CDR3 is built from 13 residues. Trimming removed 8 bases at V and 4 bases at J, with 9 bases between. The full variable domain, completed using reference TRBV28 and TRBJ1-6, is DVKVTQSSRYLVKRTGEKVFLECVQDMDHENMFWYRQDPGLGLRLIYFSYDVKMKEKGDIPEGYSVSREKKERFSLILESASTNQTSMYLCASGQPYNSPLHFGNGTRLTVT.

This chain uses TRBV7-9 with TRBJ2-2; 7 bases line up with TRBD1. This CDR3 is built from 18 residues. Germline V gene sequence: CDR1 SEHNR, CDR2 FQNEAQ (reference sequence). V lost 4 bases and J lost 0; bases outside the gene matches: 11. DNA of the CDR3: TGTGCCAGCAGCTCCCAGGTAGGGGGACAGCCGAACACCGGGGAGCTGTTTTTT. Amino acids: CASSSQVGGQPNTGELFF.

J is TRBJ2-3 and V is TRBV7-2, with TRBD2 identical over 8 bases. The junction had 0 bases not matched to a gene; V was cut back by 0 bases and J by 1 base. The CDR3 consists of 15 residues. The germline CDR1 and CDR2 sequences are SGHTA and FQGNSA. Here the CDR3 DNA reads TGTGCCAGCAGCTTAGCACTAGCGGGCACAGATACGCAGTATTTT. Protein sequence: CASSLALAGTDTQYF.

The chain is built from TRBV23-1 and TRBJ1-1, with a possible D match to TRBD1 (6 bases). TRBV23-1 is sorted into the ORF group, with uncertain function. Trimming stripped 6 bases from V and 2 bases from J, with 22 bases between. The CDR3 contains 17 residues. The CDR3 reads CASSNEIEGGGNTEAFF. Here the CDR3 DNA reads TGCGCCAGCAGCAATGAAATAGAAGGGGGGGGAAACACTGAAGCTTTCTTT.

V gene TRBV4-1 combines with J gene TRBJ1-3, with D tentatively TRBD1 (6 bases). Trimming cost V 8 bases and J 7 bases, with 21 bases left between them. The CDR3 totals 15 residues. CDR1 MGHRA and CDR2 YSYEKL come from the germline V gene. CDR3 amino acids: CASRDTLSFGNTIYF. Written as DNA, the CDR3 is TGCGCCAGCCGGGACACTCTCTCTTTTGGGAACACCATATATTTT.

The chain has TRBV10-3 and TRBJ2-5; TRBD2 aligns across 10 bases. The CDR3 is 14 residues long. V lost 6 bases, J lost 2 bases, and 3 bases stayed unmatched. Germline CDR1 reads ENHRY; CDR2 reads SYGVKD. In nucleotides, the CDR3 is TGTGCCATCAGGAAAGCGGGGGGGCAAGAGACCCAGTACTTC. Translating it yields CAIRKAGGQETQYF.

J is TRBJ2-5 and V is TRBV10-2, with TRBD1 matching over 8 bases. Germline trimming cut 5 bases from V and 5 bases from J; bases unmatched to any gene: 4. Germline CDR1 and CDR2: WSHSY and SAAADI. CDR3 size: 13 residues. CDR3 in amino acids: CASSRQGPETQYF. Here the CDR3 DNA reads TGCGCCAGCAGTCGACAGGGGCCTGAGACCCAGTACTTC.

This chain joins TRBV5-1 and TRBJ2-3; possible D gene TRBD2, 7 bases. The CDR3 is made up of 15 amino acids. V was shortened by 4 bases and J by 4 bases, with 16 bases between the two germline ends. Germline lookup yields CDR1 SGHRS and CDR2 YFSETQ. This CDR3 is CASSPLGGRSDTQYF. The CDR3 coding sequence is TGCGCCAGCAGCCCTTTGGGGGGGCGCTCAGATACGCAGTATTTT. Variable domain in full (rest from reference TRBV5-1 and TRBJ2-3): KAGVTQTPRYLIKTRGQQVTLSCSPISGHRSVSWYQQTPGQGLQFLFEYFSETQRNKGNFPGRFSGRQFSNSRSEMNVSTLELGDSALYLCASSPLGGRSDTQYFGPGTRLTVL.

The V gene is TRBV11-2, the J gene TRBJ2-7; possibly TRBD1 for D (6 bases). The CDR3 is made up of 15 amino acids. Germline assignment: CDR1 SGHAT and CDR2 FQNNGV. V dropped 4 bases and J dropped 1 base, with 14 bases sitting between them. The CDR3 coding sequence is TGTGCCAGCAGCTCTCACGGGACACTTTCCTACGAGCAGTACTTC. Its translation: CASSSHGTLSYEQYF.

This sequence joins TRBV7-3 and TRBJ2-5; 8 bases are a match to TRBD2. The CDR3 runs 14 residues. Per germline, CDR1 SGHTA and CDR2 FQGTGA. Trimming took 3 bases from V and 3 from J; bases not matched to a gene: 3. CDR3 residues: CASSFSGAEETQYF. In DNA form, the CDR3 reads TGTGCCAGCAGCTTTAGCGGGGCCGAAGAGACCCAGTACTTC.